Below are 29 T cell receptor beta chains sequenced from a single sample in a study of high-grade serous ovarian cancer treatment subgroups (dated by TCRdb to the early 2020s). Libraries were made using the immunoSEQ multiplex PCR assay. TCRdb obtained this table from immuneACCESS and retained in-frame rearrangements with V and J assigned. These tables miss some clones; where compared with another copy, unresolved V genes account for less than half of the shortfall, and the remainder is unexplained. Across this sample there are about 16,000 clones, with approximately 73% seen only once. The top ten clones comprise 4.5% of the sample. Tumor samples were collected prior to definitive surgery or chemotherapy. Sequenced: tumor tissue. These receptors all stem from a human donor with high-grade serous ovarian cancer.

The chain employs TRBV5-1 and TRBJ2-7, with TRBD1 matching 7 bases. The CDR3 spans 14 residues. Unmatched junction bases numbered 5, after V lost 3 bases and J lost 2 bases. The germline gives CDR1 SGHRS, CDR2 YFSETQ. The CDR3 here is CASSSRTGAYEQYF. The CDR3 nucleotides are TGCGCCAGCAGCTCGAGGACAGGAGCCTACGAGCAGTACTTC.

The rearrangement links TRBV5-6 to TRBJ2-7; a weak D match, TRBD1 (5 bases). With 2 bases removed from V and 0 bases from J, the gap between germline ends came to 9 bases. The CDR3 spans 14 residues. CDR1 SGHDT and CDR2 YYEEEE come from the germline V gene. CDR3 coding DNA: TGTGCCAGCAGCTTACGACAGAACTCCTACGAGCAGTACTTC. Amino acids: CASSLRQNSYEQYF.

This rearrangement joins TRBV7-3 to TRBJ1-2, with 10 bases lining up with TRBD1. Germline loops: CDR1 SGHTA, CDR2 FQGTGA. The CDR3 is 14 amino acids. Unmatched junction bases numbered 5, after V lost 5 bases and J lost 5 bases. Written as DNA, the CDR3 is TGTGCCAGCAGCCGGGACAGGGGAAGGTATGGCTACACCTTC. Its protein is CASSRDRGRYGYTF. The full variable domain, in which reference TRBV7-3 and TRBJ1-2 provide the parts outside the CDR3, is GAGVSQTPSNKVTEKGKYVELRCDPISGHTALYWYRQSLGQGPEFLIYFQGTGAADDSGLPNDRFFAVRPEGSVSTLKIQRTERGDSAVYLCASSRDRGRYGYTFGSGTRLTVV.

The genes are TRBV16 and TRBJ1-5; the D is unclear. Germline V gene lookup returns CDR1 KGHSY and CDR2 FQNENV. The CDR3 is made up of 16 amino acids. Between the trimmed V and J ends, which lost 4 bases and 4 bases, there was a span of 17 bases. In nucleotides, the CDR3 is TGTGCCAGCAGCCCCCTCCTTGCGGCAATGAATCAGCCCCAGCATTTT. This sequence encodes CASSPLLAAMNQPQHF.

V gene TRBV30 combines with J gene TRBJ1-1; possible D gene TRBD1, 5 bases. Germline V CDR1 and CDR2: GTSNPN, SVGIG (reference sequence). The ends were cut back, 5 bases at V and 0 bases at J, with 10 bases in the middle. The CDR3 loop spans 13 amino acids. The CDR3 reads CAWGTDMNTEAFF. In DNA, the CDR3 is TGTGCCTGGGGGACGGATATGAACACTGAAGCTTTCTTT.

This chain joins TRBV6-1 and TRBJ2-3, with 9 bases fitting TRBD2. The CDR3 spans 18 residues. With V trimmed by 3 bases and J by 0 bases, 10 bases remained unmatched. CDR1 and CDR2 (germline): MNHNS, SASEGT. The CDR3 bases are TGTGCCAGCAGTGAGTTCCCGGCGGGGGGGTCTAGCACAGATACGCAGTATTTT. It yields the protein CASSEFPAGGSSTDTQYF.

This clone was recorded a few times. This rearrangement joins TRBV2 to TRBJ2-5; D ambiguous. Trimming cost V 7 bases and J 3 bases, with 12 bases left between them. Germline CDR1 and CDR2: SNHLY and FYNNEI. The CDR3 loop spans 13 amino acids. CDR3 region: CASTSLTEETQYF. The CDR3 DNA reads TGTGCCAGCACCTCCCTTACAGAAGAGACCCAGTACTTC.

By sample share, this clone is medium-sized. This chain joins TRBV10-3 and TRBJ2-7, with 8 bases matching TRBD1. Losses at the gene ends were 1 base for V and 5 bases for J; bases not matched to a gene: 1. The CDR3 loop spans 13 amino acids. CDR1 is ENHRY, CDR2 SYGVKD, per germline. The CDR3 loop reads CAISEWTGNEQYF. For the CDR3, the DNA is TGTGCCATCAGTGAGTGGACAGGGAACGAGCAGTACTTC.

This clone has a handful of counts. This chain joins TRBV5-1 and TRBJ2-2; the D is unclear. This CDR3 region has 17 residues. Trimming cost V 5 bases and J 5 bases, with 22 bases left between them. Germline assignment: CDR1 SGHRS and CDR2 YFSETQ. Written as DNA, the CDR3 is TGCGCCAGCAGAAATTCTAGTCGGTCCGGAAGAACCGGGGAGCTGTTTTTT. It translates to CASRNSSRSGRTGELFF.

The genes are TRBV7-9 and TRBJ1-5; D is unclear. V lost 3 bases, J lost 6 bases, and 21 bases lay in between. CDR1 and CDR2 from the germline V gene are SEHNR and FQNEAQ (reference sequence). This CDR3 has 17 residues. CDR3 sequence: CASSLDRKMVGGQPQHF. CDR3 nucleotide sequence: TGTGCCAGCAGCTTGGACCGAAAAATGGTTGGCGGTCAGCCCCAGCATTTT.

V is TRBV7-2 and J is TRBJ1-5; possible D gene TRBD1, 6 bases. In germline, CDR1 is SGHTA, CDR2 FQGNSA. Trimming shortened V by 4 bases and J by 4 bases, and 8 bases separated the two germline ends. This CDR3 has 13 residues. CDR3 loop: CASSSDRNQPQHF. The DNA of the CDR3 is TGTGCCAGCAGCTCGGACAGAAATCAGCCCCAGCATTTT.

V gene TRBV6-5 combines with J gene TRBJ1-2; 10 nucleotides match TRBD1. Germline trimming cut 2 bases from V and 4 bases from J; bases unmatched to any gene: 4. Germline CDR1 reads MNHEY; CDR2 reads SVGAGI. The CDR3 spans 15 residues. The CDR3 loop is CASSYGQGVLYGYTF. In DNA form, the CDR3 reads TGTGCCAGCAGTTACGGACAGGGGGTCCTCTATGGCTACACCTTC.

The chain has TRBV9 and TRBJ2-5; no firm D call. V was shortened by 0 bases and J by 4 bases, with 16 bases between the two germline ends. Germline V CDR1 and CDR2: SGDLS, YYNGEE. The CDR3 runs to 16 residues. DNA for the CDR3: TGTGCCAGCAGCGTAGAATGGGTACATTCCCCAGAGACCCAGTACTTC. Translated: CASSVEWVHSPETQYF.

The chain employs TRBV5-1 and TRBJ2-3; 7 bases are shared with TRBD2. The junction had 7 bases not matched to a gene; V was cut back by 0 bases and J by 3 bases. Germline V CDR1 and CDR2: SGHRS, YFSETQ. CDR3 length equals 16 residues. CDR3 bases: TGCGCCAGCAGCTTGGGGGCCGGGGGAGGGACAGATACGCAGTATTTT. Its translation: CASSLGAGGGTDTQYF.

V is TRBV7-2 and J is TRBJ2-2; no clear D. The V end was cut by 6 bases, the J end by 0 bases, with 17 bases between. CDR1 is SGHTA and CDR2 is FQGNSA in the germline V gene. CDR3 length equals 17 residues. The CDR3, as DNA: TGTGCCAGCAGTCCTACGCGAGTCCCATCGAACACCGGGGAGCTGTTTTTT. This encodes CASSPTRVPSNTGELFF.

This clone was seen just once. V is TRBV9 and J is TRBJ2-5; tentatively, D is TRBD1 (6 bases). Germline loops: CDR1 SGDLS, CDR2 YYNGEE. V lost 0 bases and J lost 4, with 16 bases in between. The length of the CDR3 is 16 residues. CDR3 nucleotides: TGTGCCAGCAGCGTAGATTCCAGGGGTCGGTTAGAGACCCAGTACTTC. As protein: CASSVDSRGRLETQYF.

The V gene is TRBV14, the J gene TRBJ1-2; no reliable D call. The CDR3 consists of 13 residues. Germline CDR1 SGHDN, CDR2 FVKESK. V lost 8 bases and J 3 bases, leaving 13 bases between the germline ends. CDR3 in DNA: TGTGCCAGCTCCCCGGCCCTCTACTATGGCTACACCTTC. Translated, it gives CASSPALYYGYTF.

The V call is TRBV7-3, the J call TRBJ1-2, with D unclear. Germline CDR1 and CDR2: SGHTA and FQGTGA. CDR3 length: 15 amino acids. Trimming pared 4 bases from V and 10 bases from J, leaving 22 bases between. CDR3: CASSSLLGRPRVYTF. The CDR3, as DNA: TGTGCCAGCAGCTCCCTATTGGGCCGCCCTCGGGTCTACACCTTC.

V and J are TRBV7-9 and TRBJ2-3, with 8 bases that match TRBD2. Trimming cost V 7 bases and J 2 bases; bases outside gene matches: 5. Germline V CDR1 and CDR2: SEHNR, FQNEAQ (reference sequence). The CDR3 sequence is 14 residues long. The CDR3: CASTRGGPTDTQYF. The CDR3 DNA sequence: TGTGCCAGCACCCGGGGGGGCCCCACAGATACGCAGTATTTT.

This clone was seen a single time. The chain combines TRBV2 with TRBJ2-2; 9 nucleotides agree with TRBD1. The trim removed 6 bases at V and 6 bases at J, leaving 5 bases unmatched. The CDR3 spans 14 residues. The germline V gene has CDR1 SNHLY and CDR2 FYNNEI. The CDR3 spells CASRGDRASGELFF. The CDR3 DNA reads TGTGCCAGCAGGGGGGACAGGGCGTCCGGGGAGCTGTTTTTT. The complete variable domain, with remaining parts taken from reference TRBV2 and TRBJ2-2, reads EPEVTQTPSHQVTQMGQEVILRCVPISNHLYFYWYRQILGQKVEFLVSFYNNEISEKSEIFDDQFSVERPDGSNFTLKIRSTKLEDSAMYFCASRGDRASGELFFGEGSRLTVL.

The J gene is TRBJ2-5, the V gene TRBV6-5; D gene unclear. V lost 6 bases, J lost 2 bases, and 10 bases lay in between. This CDR3 is 13 amino acids long. CDR1 MNHEY and CDR2 SVGAGI come from the germline V gene. Written as DNA, the CDR3 is TGTGCCAGCAGACTATCACTACAAGAGACCCAGTACTTC. It is translated as CASRLSLQETQYF.

This chain joins TRBV6-4 and TRBJ2-2, with D uncertain. Germline V lookup: CDR1 MRHNA, CDR2 SNTAGT. V lost 5 bases and J 0 bases, leaving 4 bases between the germline ends. The CDR3 spans 13 residues. DNA for the CDR3: TGTGCCAGCAGTCAGACGAACACCGGGGAGCTGTTTTTT. This sequence encodes CASSQTNTGELFF.

The rearrangement uses TRBV4-3 and TRBJ2-1; 8 positions match TRBD2. The CDR3 totals 17 residues. Per germline, CDR1 LGHNA and CDR2 YSLEER. V was pared by 1 base and J by 7 bases, with 12 bases of the junction left unmatched. As DNA, the CDR3 is TGCGCCAGCAGCCAAGTTTTTCTCGGCGGGGGGATGAATGAGCAGTTCTTC. It specifies CASSQVFLGGGMNEQFF.

This chain joins TRBV9 and TRBJ2-7, with D perhaps assigned TRBD1 or TRBD2 (5 bases each). CDR1 SGDLS and CDR2 YYNGEE come from the germline V gene. CDR3 length: 14 amino acids. V lost 2 bases and J lost 4, with 13 bases in between. CDR3: CASSVGPGRYEQYF. The CDR3 bases are TGTGCCAGCAGCGTGGGACCGGGGCGGTACGAGCAGTACTTC.

V is TRBV15 and J is TRBJ2-5; TRBD1 agrees at 9 bases. The J call is doubtful: the DNA matches TRBJ2-7 better. The CDR3 contains 15 residues. Germline V gene data show CDR1 as LNHNV and CDR2 as YYDKDF (reference sequence). This CDR3 reads CATSREGQGTYEQYF. The CDR3 DNA reads TGTGCCACCAGCAGGGAGGGACAGGGTACCTACGAGCAGTACTTC.

The rearrangement uses TRBV27 and TRBJ1-1; D is undetermined. This CDR3 comprises 15 residues. Trimming took 4 bases from V and 2 from J, leaving 14 bases between them. CDR1 is MNHEY and CDR2 is SMNVEV in the germline V gene (reference sequence). The CDR3 region has the DNA TGTGCCAGCAGTTCGAATCCGGGAGGCAACACTGAAGCTTTCTTT. Protein: CASSSNPGGNTEAFF.

The chain uses TRBV5-4 and TRBJ2-1, with D hard to call. The germline V and J ends were trimmed by 1 base and 6 bases, with 14 bases remaining between them. CDR1 SGHNT and CDR2 YYREEE come from the germline V gene (reference sequence). CDR3 size: 15 residues. Here the CDR3 reads CASSLSAGSGNEQFF. As DNA, the CDR3 is TGTGCCAGCAGCTTGTCGGCAGGATCCGGCAATGAGCAGTTCTTC.

The rearrangement links TRBV5-4 to TRBJ1-2; 7 bases are a match to TRBD1. This CDR3 is 15 amino acids long. From germline, CDR1 is SGHNT and CDR2 YYREEE (reference sequence). With V trimmed by 0 bases and J by 4 bases, 6 bases remained unmatched. CDR3 in amino acids: CASSLGGGQPYGYTF. The CDR3 nucleotides read TGTGCCAGCAGCTTGGGGGGGGGACAGCCCTATGGCTACACCTTC.

The chain recombines TRBV18 with TRBJ2-6, with a weak D call TRBD2 (7 bases). CDR1 KGHSH and CDR2 LQKENI come from the germline V gene. The V end lost 3 bases, the J end lost 0 bases, and 12 bases lay between the germline ends. CDR3 length equals 17 residues. The CDR3 region has the DNA TGTGCCAGCTCACCTGCGGGGGCGCTCTCTGGGGCCAACGTCCTGACTTTC. This gives the protein CASSPAGALSGANVLTF.